The TCR beta chain under discussion was sequenced for a study of blood T cell repertoires in COVID-19. At the level of the study: Whether acute or convalescent, the COVID-19 samples came from the United States, Italy and Spain.

The V gene lost 0 bases and the J gene lost 0 bases, with 11 bases spanning the gap. Germline lookup yields CDR1 SGHAT and CDR2 FQNNGV. The CDR3 consists of 16 residues. Per the authors' pipeline: Counts of nucleated cells, estimated from reference gene primer amplification, were obtained. Method: immunoSEQ multiplex PCR; TCRdb's copy keeps in-frame clones and lacks some. That table is the source of V, J and clone size, and D and trimming were worked out from the DNA. The table has about 48,000 clones, 60% to 80% seen once. This TCR derives from a human donor with active or convalescent COVID-19. The donor label of this sample is uncertain. The chain carries TRBV11-2 and TRBJ1-1; no definite D call. The sequenced sample consisted of peripheral blood. This CDR3 is CASSLDLGSLNTEAFF. The DNA of the CDR3 is TGTGCCAGCAGCTTAGATCTAGGCAGCCTGAACACTGAAGCTTTCTTT. Complete variable domain (other parts from reference TRBV11-2 and TRBJ1-1): EAGVAQSPRYKIIEKRQSVAFWCNPISGHATLYWYQQILGQGPKLLIQFQNNGVVDDSQLPKDRFSAERLKGVDSTLKIQPAKLEDSAVYLCASSLDLGSLNTEAFFGQGTRLTVV.